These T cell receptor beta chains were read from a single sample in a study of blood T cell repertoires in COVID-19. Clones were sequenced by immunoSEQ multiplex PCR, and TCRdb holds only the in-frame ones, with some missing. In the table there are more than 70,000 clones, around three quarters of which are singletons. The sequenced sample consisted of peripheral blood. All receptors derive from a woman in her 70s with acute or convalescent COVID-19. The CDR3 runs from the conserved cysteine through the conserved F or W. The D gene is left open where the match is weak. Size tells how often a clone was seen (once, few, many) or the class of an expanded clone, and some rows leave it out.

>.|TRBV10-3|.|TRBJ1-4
CAISESPDSTKKLFF
TGTGCCATCAGTGAGTCTCCGGACAGTACTAAAAAACTGTTTTTT
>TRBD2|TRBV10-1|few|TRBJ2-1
CASSDGGRAGNEQFF
TGCGCCAGCAGTGATGGAGGGAGGGCGGGGAATGAGCAGTTCTTC
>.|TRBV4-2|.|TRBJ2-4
CASSQNRGAQENIQYF
TGTGCCAGCAGCCAAAATCGGGGAGCTCAGGAAAACATTCAGTACTTC
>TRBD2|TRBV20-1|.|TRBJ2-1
CSASTPSGRVLNEQFF
TGCAGTGCTAGTACCCCTAGCGGGAGAGTGTTGAATGAGCAGTTCTTC
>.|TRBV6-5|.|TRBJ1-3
CASSLSVTGNTIYF
TGTGCCAGCAGTCTTAGCGTGACTGGAAACACCATATATTTT
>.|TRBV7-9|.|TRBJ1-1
CASSLGQNTEAFF
TGTGCCAGCAGCTTAGGACAGAACACTGAAGCTTTCTTT
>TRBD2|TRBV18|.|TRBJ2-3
CASSPLVVRGSMADTQYF
TGTGCCAGCTCACCACTGGTAGTGCGGGGGAGCATGGCAGATACGCAGTATTTT
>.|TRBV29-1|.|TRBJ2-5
CSVTNRVWETQYF
TGCAGCGTCACAAACAGGGTTTGGGAGACCCAGTACTTC
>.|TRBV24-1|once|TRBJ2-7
CATSDPSRGQYEQYF
TGTGCCACCAGTGACCCCTCCAGGGGTCAATACGAGCAGTACTTC
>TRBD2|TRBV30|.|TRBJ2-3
CAWSPLAGVGDTQYF
TGTGCCTGGAGTCCACTAGCGGGAGTAGGGGATACGCAGTATTTT
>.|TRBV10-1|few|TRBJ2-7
CASRWQGMSEQYF
TGCGCTAGCCGGTGGCAGGGGATGTCCGAGCAGTACTTC
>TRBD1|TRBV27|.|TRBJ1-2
CASSPRTGRRYPLRGYTF
TGTGCCAGCAGTCCAAGGACAGGAAGAAGGTACCCCTTACGCGGCTACACCTTC
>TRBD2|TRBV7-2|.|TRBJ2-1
CASSLLRGGRYEQFF
TGTGCCAGCAGCTTATTGCGGGGGGGCCGATATGAGCAGTTCTTC
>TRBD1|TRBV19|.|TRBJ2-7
CASSLLPGQGTYEQYF
TGTGCCAGTAGTTTACTACCGGGACAGGGGACCTACGAGCAGTACTTC
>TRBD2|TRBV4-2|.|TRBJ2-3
CASSQGIGLAGTDTQYF
TGTGCCAGCAGCCAAGGAATAGGACTAGCGGGCACAGATACGCAGTATTTT
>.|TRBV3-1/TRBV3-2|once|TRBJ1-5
CASSQDINQPQHF
TGTGCCAGCAGCCAAGATATCAATCAGCCCCAGCATTTT
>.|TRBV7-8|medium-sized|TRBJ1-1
CASSFGGSGTTEAFF
TGTGCCAGCAGCTTTGGAGGGAGTGGTACCACTGAAGCTTTCTTT
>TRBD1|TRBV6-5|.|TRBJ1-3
CASSYSGQGSIYF
TGTGCCAGCAGTTACAGTGGACAGGGGAGTATATATTTT
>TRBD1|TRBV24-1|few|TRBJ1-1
CATSAGQGNTEAFF
TGTGCCACCAGTGCCGGACAGGGGAACACTGAAGCTTTCTTT
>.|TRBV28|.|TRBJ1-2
CASSLVGTNYGYTF
TGTGCCAGCAGTTTAGTTGGGACAAACTATGGCTACACCTTC
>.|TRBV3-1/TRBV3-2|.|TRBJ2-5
CASSPTGQETQYF
TGTGCCAGCAGCCCCACTGGCCAAGAGACCCAGTACTTC
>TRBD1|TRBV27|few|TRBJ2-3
CASSLDTGGRDTQYF
TGTGCCAGCAGTTTAGATACAGGGGGCAGGGATACGCAGTATTTT
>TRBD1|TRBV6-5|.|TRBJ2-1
CASSLRDRGLEQFF
TGTGCCAGCAGTCTCCGGGACAGGGGGCTTGAGCAGTTCTTC
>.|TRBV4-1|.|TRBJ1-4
CASSLGTRGEKLFF
TGCGCCAGCAGCCTCGGGACTCGGGGTGAAAAACTGTTTTTT
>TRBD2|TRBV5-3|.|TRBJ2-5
CARRTGTMKETQYF
TGTGCCAGAAGGACCGGGACTATGAAAGAGACCCAGTACTTC
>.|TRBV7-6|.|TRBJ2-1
CASSLKVGGGPNEQFF
TGTGCCAGCAGCTTAAAGGTGGGCGGGGGCCCCAATGAGCAGTTCTTC
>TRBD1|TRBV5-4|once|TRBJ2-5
CASSPGGGYQETQYF
TGTGCCAGCAGCCCAGGGGGCGGGTACCAAGAGACCCAGTACTTC
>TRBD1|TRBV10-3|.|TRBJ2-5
CAISEGSGGNQETQYF
TGTGCCATCAGTGAGGGGTCAGGGGGCAACCAAGAGACCCAGTACTTC
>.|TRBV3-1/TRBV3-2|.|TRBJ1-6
CASSQGAGVNSPLHF
TGTGCCAGCAGCCAAGGGGCAGGGGTAAATTCACCCCTCCACTTT